Listed below are T cell receptor beta chains from one sample, sequenced in a study of chemoradiotherapy in HPV16-positive cancers. Libraries were prepared by immunoSEQ multiplex PCR; TCRdb keeps only in-frame clonotypes and omits some of them. The sample holds roughly 40,000 clones, around three quarters seen once. Sample: blood, taken from a patient who underwent chemoradiotherapy. These receptors all come from a human donor with HPV-associated anogenital cancer. Both conserved end residues are trimmed from each CDR3.

j_gene: TRBJ2-2
v_gene: TRBV18
CDR3aa: ASSPPTIGLYTGELF

j_gene: TRBJ2-7
v_gene: TRBV7-2
CDR3aa: ASSLPRVTYEQY

j_gene: TRBJ1-6
v_gene: TRBV6-5
CDR3aa: ASSYETQNSPLH

j_gene: TRBJ2-3
v_gene: TRBV29-1
CDR3aa: SVVRGNTDTQY

j_gene: TRBJ1-6
v_gene: TRBV5-6
CDR3aa: ASSLTGRSPLH

j_gene: TRBJ2-3
v_gene: TRBV5-8
CDR3aa: ASSLGTSGDADTQY

j_gene: TRBJ2-2
v_gene: TRBV30
CDR3aa: AWSVSSGELF

j_gene: TRBJ2-5
v_gene: TRBV29-1
CDR3aa: SGMRDGGYQETQY

j_gene: TRBJ2-3
v_gene: TRBV6-6
CDR3aa: ASSYGGSDTQY

j_gene: TRBJ1-1
v_gene: TRBV5-1
CDR3aa: ASSRTGLNTEAF

j_gene: TRBJ2-3
v_gene: TRBV7-3
CDR3aa: ASSLLVSADTQY

j_gene: TRBJ1-1
v_gene: TRBV9
CDR3aa: ASSVGHLQYTEAF

j_gene: TRBJ2-3
v_gene: TRBV7-2
CDR3aa: ASSSPSDQQLY

j_gene: TRBJ1-3
v_gene: TRBV5-4
CDR3aa: ASSSGRVPGNTIY

j_gene: TRBJ1-2
v_gene: TRBV5-8
CDR3aa: ASSLAFRDNYGYT

j_gene: TRBJ1-3
v_gene: TRBV21-1
CDR3aa: ASSYTEHSGNTIY

j_gene: TRBJ2-7
v_gene: TRBV7-9
CDR3aa: ASSVGANEQY

j_gene: TRBJ2-7
v_gene: TRBV7-2
CDR3aa: ASSFRQGAYEQY

j_gene: TRBJ2-7
v_gene: TRBV5-4
CDR3aa: ASSPRRAGQIYEQY

j_gene: TRBJ1-1
v_gene: TRBV4-1
CDR3aa: ASSQIQGSEAF

j_gene: TRBJ2-1
v_gene: TRBV7-3
CDR3aa: ASSPRQGYNEQF

j_gene: TRBJ2-2
v_gene: TRBV7-9
CDR3aa: ASSLRGIGELF

j_gene: TRBJ2-5
v_gene: TRBV5-1
CDR3aa: ASSLGQTQETQY

j_gene: TRBJ2-6
v_gene: TRBV9
CDR3aa: ASSPYRAGANVLT

j_gene: TRBJ1-6
v_gene: TRBV29-1
CDR3aa: SVGDRVNSPLH

j_gene: TRBJ1-5
v_gene: TRBV12-5
CDR3aa: ASGQGLEPQH

j_gene: TRBJ1-1
v_gene: TRBV19
CDR3aa: ASSIDQPGPTEAF

j_gene: TRBJ1-1
v_gene: TRBV20-1
CDR3aa: SARRDTEAF

j_gene: TRBJ2-3
v_gene: TRBV5-1
CDR3aa: ASSLQGSPDTQY

j_gene: TRBJ1-1
v_gene: TRBV5-1
CDR3aa: ASCRGLGSEAF

j_gene: TRBJ1-5
v_gene: TRBV7-2
CDR3aa: ASSLSPGTGLQPQH

j_gene: TRBJ2-5
v_gene: TRBV27
CDR3aa: ASSLGPRETQY